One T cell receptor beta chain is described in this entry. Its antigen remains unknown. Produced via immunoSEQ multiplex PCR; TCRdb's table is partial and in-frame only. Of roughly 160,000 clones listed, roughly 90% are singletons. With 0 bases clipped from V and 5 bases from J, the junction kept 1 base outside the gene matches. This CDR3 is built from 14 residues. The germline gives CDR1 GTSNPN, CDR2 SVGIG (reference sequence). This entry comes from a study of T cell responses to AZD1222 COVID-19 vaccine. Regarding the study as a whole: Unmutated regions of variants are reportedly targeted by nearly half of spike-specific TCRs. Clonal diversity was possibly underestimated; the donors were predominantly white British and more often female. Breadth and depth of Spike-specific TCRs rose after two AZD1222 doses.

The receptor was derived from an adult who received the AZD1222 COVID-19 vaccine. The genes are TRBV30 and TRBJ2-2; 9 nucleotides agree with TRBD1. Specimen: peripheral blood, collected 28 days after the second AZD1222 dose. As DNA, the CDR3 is TGTGCCTGGAGTGTCGACAGGGGGACCGGGGAGCTGTTTTTT. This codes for CAWSVDRGTGELFF. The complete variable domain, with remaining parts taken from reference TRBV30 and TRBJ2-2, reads SQTIHQWPATLVQPVGSPLSLECTVEGTSNPNLYWYRQAAGRGLQLLFYSVGIGQISSEVPQNLSASRPQDRQFILSSKKLLLSDSGFYLCAWSVDRGTGELFFGEGSRLTVL.